These T cell receptor beta chains were read from a single sample in a study of blood T cell repertoires in COVID-19. TCRdb keeps only in-frame clones here, not all; method: immunoSEQ multiplex PCR. The data contain 250,000 to 350,000 clones, roughly nine tenths of them seen just once; the ten biggest clones take up over 2%. Sequencing was performed on peripheral blood. Receptor source: a woman aged 30 to 39 with COVID-19, enrolled during active disease. Both conserved end residues are part of each CDR3. The order of the fields is V gene, clone size, J gene, D gene, CDR3 DNA, CDR3 protein. The D gene is left open where the match is weak. The listing skips clone size in some rows; elsewhere it reads once, few, many or a size class.

TRBV5-8,.,TRBJ1-5,TRBD1,TGTGCCAGCAGCTTCCACAGGGGAAGCAATCAGCCCCAGCATTTT,CASSFHRGSNQPQHF
TRBV7-3,.,TRBJ1-1,.,TGTGCCAGCAGCTTCCAGGGAGGGGCGGGAACTGAAGCTTTCTTT,CASSFQGGAGTEAFF
TRBV30,once,TRBJ2-2,TRBD2,TGTGCCTTCCTCCTCCAGCGGGAATCTACCGGGGAGCTGTTTTTT,CAFLLQRESTGELFF
TRBV19,.,TRBJ2-1,TRBD2,TGTGCCAGTAGTTTCGGGACTAGCGGGAGAGGTGAGCAGTTCTTC,CASSFGTSGRGEQFF
TRBV7-2,once,TRBJ1-5,TRBD1,TGTGCCAGCAGCTTAACCGGGACAGTGAGCAATCAGCCCCAGCATTTT,CASSLTGTVSNQPQHF
TRBV20-1,.,TRBJ2-1,TRBD1,TGCAGTGCTAGTGACGACAGGGAAGAATCCAATGAGCAGTTCTTC,CSASDDREESNEQFF
TRBV30,.,TRBJ1-2,.,TGTGCCGGGGGACGAAGGGGATCCCCATATGGCTACACCTTC,CAGGRRGSPYGYTF
TRBV27,.,TRBJ1-1,TRBD1,TGTGCCAGCAGGGCTAGTGGGACAGGGGGTGAAGCTTTCTTT,CASRASGTGGEAFF
TRBV18,.,TRBJ1-1,.,TGTGCCAGCTCACCACTACCAACAGGTACTGAAGCTTTCTTT,CASSPLPTGTEAFF
TRBV13,.,TRBJ2-1,TRBD2,TGTGCCAGCAGCACGAGGACTAGCGGGTTTTACAATGAGCAGTTCTTC,CASSTRTSGFYNEQFF
TRBV7-8,.,TRBJ1-5,.,TGTGCCAGCAGCTTAGTGGGGTTAAACAGGGTTAGCAATCAGCCCCAGCATTTT,CASSLVGLNRVSNQPQHF
TRBV6-1,.,TRBJ1-2,.,TGTGCCAGCAGTGATACTAAAATCGGGGGGTCTAATGGCTACACCTTC,CASSDTKIGGSNGYTF
TRBV27,once,TRBJ1-2,.,TGTGCCAGCAGTTTTGCGGATTTTCCCTATGGCTACACCTTC,CASSFADFPYGYTF
TRBV5-3,.,TRBJ1-1,.,TGTGCCAGAAGCTTGGTAGGCAGTAGGAGGACTGAAGCTTTCTTT,CARSLVGSRRTEAFF
TRBV9,.,TRBJ2-7,.,TGTGCCAGCAGCGTAGCGCCAGAATCCTACGAGCAGTACTTC,CASSVAPESYEQYF
TRBV7-2,.,TRBJ2-7,.,TGTGCCAGCAGCCCCCCCGAGCTAGCACCCTACGAGCAGTACTTC,CASSPPELAPYEQYF
TRBV5-1,.,TRBJ2-1,TRBD1,TGCGCCAGCAGCTTGGAACAGGGGGCTTTGGATGAGCAGTTCTTC,CASSLEQGALDEQFF
TRBV7-3,.,TRBJ2-7,TRBD2,TGTGCCAGCAGCTTAAGACTAGCGGGAGCCGAGCAGTACTTC,CASSLRLAGAEQYF
TRBV18,.,TRBJ2-7,TRBD2,TGTGCCAGCTCGCCTTCTGAGGGAGGGACCTACGAGCAGTACTTC,CASSPSEGGTYEQYF
TRBV3-1/TRBV3-2,.,TRBJ1-2,TRBD1,TGTGCCAGCAGCCAAGATCTTGGGACAGGGGGCGGCTATGGCTACACCTTC,CASSQDLGTGGGYGYTF
TRBV19,.,TRBJ1-4,.,TGTGCCAGTAATACAGGGTATCGGGAAAAACTGTTTTTT,CASNTGYREKLFF
TRBV12-3/TRBV12-4,once,TRBJ1-6,.,TGTGCCAGCAGTTTAGAGCGGGGTTCACCCCTCCACTTT,CASSLERGSPLHF